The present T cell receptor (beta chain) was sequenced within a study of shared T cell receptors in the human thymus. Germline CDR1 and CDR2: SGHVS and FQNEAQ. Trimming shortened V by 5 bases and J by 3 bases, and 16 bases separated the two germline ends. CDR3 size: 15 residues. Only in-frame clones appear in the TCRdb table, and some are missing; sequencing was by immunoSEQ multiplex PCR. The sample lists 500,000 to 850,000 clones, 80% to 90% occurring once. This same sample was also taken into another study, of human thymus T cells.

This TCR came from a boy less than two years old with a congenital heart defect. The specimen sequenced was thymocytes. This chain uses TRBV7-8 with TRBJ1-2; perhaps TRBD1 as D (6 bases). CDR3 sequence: CASSQAPPGDYGYTF. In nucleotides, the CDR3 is TGTGCCAGCAGCCAAGCTCCCCCAGGGGACTATGGCTACACCTTC.